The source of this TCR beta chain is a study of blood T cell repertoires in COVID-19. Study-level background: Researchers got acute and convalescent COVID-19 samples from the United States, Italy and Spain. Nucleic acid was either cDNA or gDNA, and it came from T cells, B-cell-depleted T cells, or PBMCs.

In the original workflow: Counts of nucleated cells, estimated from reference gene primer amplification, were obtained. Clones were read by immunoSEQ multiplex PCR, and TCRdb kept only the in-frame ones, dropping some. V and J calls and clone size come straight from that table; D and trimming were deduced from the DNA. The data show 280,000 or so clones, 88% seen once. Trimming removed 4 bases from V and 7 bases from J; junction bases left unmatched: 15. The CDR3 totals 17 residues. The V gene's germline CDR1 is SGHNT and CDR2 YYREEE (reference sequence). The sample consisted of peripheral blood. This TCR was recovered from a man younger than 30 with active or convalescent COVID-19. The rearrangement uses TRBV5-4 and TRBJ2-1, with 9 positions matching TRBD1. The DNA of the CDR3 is TGTGCCAGCAGCCCGAACCCCCGGGACAGGGTGTTTAATGAGCAGTTCTTC. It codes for CASSPNPRDRVFNEQFF. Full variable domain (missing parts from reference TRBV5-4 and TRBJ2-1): ETGVTQSPTHLIKTRGQQVTLRCSSQSGHNTVSWYQQALGQGPQFIFQYYREEENGRGNFPPRFSGLQFPNYSSELNVNALELDDSALYLCASSPNPRDRVFNEQFFGPGTRLTVL.